What follows describes a single TCR beta chain. Some clones are missing from TCRdb's copy, which holds only in-frame ones; the method was immunoSEQ multiplex PCR. The sample lists 250,000 to 350,000 clones, roughly 89% occurring once. This entry belongs to a study of blood T cell repertoires in COVID-19. Trimming cost V 3 bases and J 6 bases, with 11 bases left between them. Looked up from germline, CDR1 is MGHDK and CDR2 is SYGVNS. The CDR3 loop spans 14 amino acids. This TCR came from a man younger than 40 with acute or convalescent COVID-19. Input material: peripheral blood. This chain links TRBV25-1 with TRBJ1-4; possibly TRBD1 for D (5 bases). CDR3 residues: CASSELQAHEKLFF. Here the CDR3 DNA reads TGTGCCAGCAGTGAGCTACAGGCCCATGAAAAACTGTTTTTT. Full variable domain (missing parts from reference TRBV25-1 and TRBJ1-4): EADIYQTPRYLVIGTGKKITLECSQTMGHDKMYWYQQDPGMELHLIHYSYGVNSTEKGDLSSESTVSRIRTEHFPLTLESARPSHTSQYLCASSELQAHEKLFFGSGTQLSVL.